These 4 T cell receptor beta chains originate from one sample sequenced in a study of identical twins. MiXCR, applied by TCRdb to the 5' RACE reads, yields one record per CDR3 protein. Of some 240,000 distinct CDR3 sequences in the sample, approximately 10% were seen once. The specimen sequenced was memory T cells sorted from blood. These TCRs come from a man aged 50 or older in good health.

The J gene is TRBJ2-1, the V gene TRBV4-3; D might be TRBD1 or TRBD2, each matching 5 bases. There are 15 residues in the CDR3. The V gene lost 0 bases and the J gene lost 8 bases, with 14 bases spanning the gap. Looked up from germline, CDR1 is LGHNA and CDR2 is YSLEER. CDR3 loop: CASSQDLGAWDEQFF. The CDR3 DNA follows: TGCGCCAGCAGCCAAGATCTCGGGGCTTGGGATGAGCAGTTCTTC.

The chain has TRBV12-3 or TRBV12-4 and TRBJ2-7; 9 bases match TRBD1. This CDR3 has 13 amino acids. The V gene end was trimmed by 6 bases and the J gene end by 5 bases; junction bases not matched to a gene: 5. The CDR3 loop is CASRRTGVDEQYF. CDR3 sequence (DNA): TGTGCCAGCAGACGGACAGGGGTAGACGAGCAGTACTTC.

This clonotype showed up many times. This chain joins TRBV28 and TRBJ1-1; D is ambiguous. V gave up 5 bases and J gave up 4 bases, with 17 bases separating them. The CDR3 spans 15 residues. Per germline, CDR1 MDHEN and CDR2 SYDVKM. The CDR3 loop reads CASSLGDAGSTEAFF. The CDR3 DNA reads TGTGCCAGCAGTCTCGGCGATGCGGGGAGCACTGAAGCTTTCTTT.

This clonotype was observed at least ten times. At one end, the junction sequence differs from germline, possibly due to a read error. The rearrangement joins TRBV12-3 or TRBV12-4 to TRBJ1-6; TRBD1 matches 7 bases. The CDR3 has 14 amino acids. CDR3 nucleotide sequence: TGCGCCAGCAGCTTGGGGGACAGTAATTCACCCCTCCACTTT. Translation gives CASSLGDSNSPLHF.